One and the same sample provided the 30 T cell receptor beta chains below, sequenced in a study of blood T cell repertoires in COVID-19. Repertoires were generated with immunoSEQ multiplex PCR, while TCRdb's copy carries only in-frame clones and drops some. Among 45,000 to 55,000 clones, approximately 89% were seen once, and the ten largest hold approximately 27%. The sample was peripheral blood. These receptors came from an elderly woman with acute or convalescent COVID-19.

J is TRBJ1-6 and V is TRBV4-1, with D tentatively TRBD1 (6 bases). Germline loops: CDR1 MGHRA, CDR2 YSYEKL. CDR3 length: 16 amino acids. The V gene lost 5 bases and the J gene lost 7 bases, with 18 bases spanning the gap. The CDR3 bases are TGCGCCAGCAGCTCTCAACAGGGACAAGGGAATTCACCCCTCCACTTT. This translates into CASSSQQGQGNSPLHF.

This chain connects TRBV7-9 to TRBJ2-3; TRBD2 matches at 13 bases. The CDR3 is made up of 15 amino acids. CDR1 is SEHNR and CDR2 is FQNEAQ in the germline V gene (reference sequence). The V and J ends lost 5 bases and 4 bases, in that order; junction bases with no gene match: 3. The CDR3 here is CASSTSGGASDTQYF. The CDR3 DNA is TGTGCCAGCAGCACTAGCGGGGGGGCCTCAGATACGCAGTATTTT. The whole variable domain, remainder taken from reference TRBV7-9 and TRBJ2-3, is DTGVSQNPRHKITKRGQNVTFRCDPISEHNRLYWYRQTLGQGPEFLTYFQNEAQLEKSRLLSDRFSAERPKGSFSTLEIQRTEQGDSAMYLCASSTSGGASDTQYFGPGTRLTVL.

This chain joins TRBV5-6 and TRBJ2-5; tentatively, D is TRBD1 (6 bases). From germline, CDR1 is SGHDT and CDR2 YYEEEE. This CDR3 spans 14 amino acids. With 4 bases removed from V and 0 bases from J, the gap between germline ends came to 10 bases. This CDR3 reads CASSTTGYQETQYF. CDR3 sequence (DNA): TGTGCCAGCAGCACTACAGGGTACCAAGAGACCCAGTACTTC. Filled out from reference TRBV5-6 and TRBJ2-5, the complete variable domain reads DAGVTQSPTHLIKTRGQQVTLRCSPKSGHDTVSWYQQALGQGPQFIFQYYEEEERQRGNFPDRFSGHQFPNYSSELNVNALLLGDSALYLCASSTTGYQETQYFGPGTRLLVL.

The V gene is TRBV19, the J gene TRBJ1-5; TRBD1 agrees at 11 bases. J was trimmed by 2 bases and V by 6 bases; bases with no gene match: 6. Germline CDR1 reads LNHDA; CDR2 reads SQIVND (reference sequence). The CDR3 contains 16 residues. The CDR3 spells CASSRTGGVGNQPQHF. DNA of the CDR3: TGTGCCAGTAGCAGGACAGGGGGCGTCGGCAATCAGCCCCAGCATTTT.

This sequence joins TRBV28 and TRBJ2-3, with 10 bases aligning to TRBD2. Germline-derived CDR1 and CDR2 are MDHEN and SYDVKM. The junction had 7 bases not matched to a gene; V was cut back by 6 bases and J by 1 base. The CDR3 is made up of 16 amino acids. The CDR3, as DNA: TGTGCCAGCAGCCACCTTCTAGCGGGGGGCACAGATACGCAGTATTTT. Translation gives CASSHLLAGGTDTQYF. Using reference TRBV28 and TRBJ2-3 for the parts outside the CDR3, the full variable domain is DVKVTQSSRYLVKRTGEKVFLECVQDMDHENMFWYRQDPGLGLRLIYFSYDVKMKEKGDIPEGYSVSREKKERFSLILESASTNQTSMYLCASSHLLAGGTDTQYFGPGTRLTVL.

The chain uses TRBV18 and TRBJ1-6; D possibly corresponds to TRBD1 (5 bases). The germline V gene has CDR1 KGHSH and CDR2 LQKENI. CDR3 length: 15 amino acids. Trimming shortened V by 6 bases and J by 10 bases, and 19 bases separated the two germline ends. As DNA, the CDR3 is TGTGCCAGCTCTCCGCCGGGGGGGGAGCGCTCACCCCTCCACTTT. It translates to CASSPPGGERSPLHF.

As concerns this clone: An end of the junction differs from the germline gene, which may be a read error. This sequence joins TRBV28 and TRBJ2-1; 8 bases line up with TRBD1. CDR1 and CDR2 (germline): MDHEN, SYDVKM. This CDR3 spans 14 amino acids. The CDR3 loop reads CASRPGQGVGTWVF. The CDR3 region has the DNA TGTGCCAGCAGGCCAGGACAGGGAGTGGGTACTTGGGTCTTC.

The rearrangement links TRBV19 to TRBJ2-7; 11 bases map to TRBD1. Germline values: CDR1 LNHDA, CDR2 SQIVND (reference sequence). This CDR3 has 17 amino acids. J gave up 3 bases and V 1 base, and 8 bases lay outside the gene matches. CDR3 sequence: CASSIGPGTGGIYEQYF. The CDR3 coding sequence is TGTGCCAGTAGTATAGGGCCCGGGACAGGGGGAATCTACGAGCAGTACTTC.

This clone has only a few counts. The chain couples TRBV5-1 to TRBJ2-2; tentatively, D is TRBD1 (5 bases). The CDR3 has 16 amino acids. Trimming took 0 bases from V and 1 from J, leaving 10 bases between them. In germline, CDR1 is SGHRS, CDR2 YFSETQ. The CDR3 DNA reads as TGCGCCAGCAGCTTGGCGGCAGGGCTGAACACCGGGGAGCTGTTTTTT. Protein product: CASSLAAGLNTGELFF.

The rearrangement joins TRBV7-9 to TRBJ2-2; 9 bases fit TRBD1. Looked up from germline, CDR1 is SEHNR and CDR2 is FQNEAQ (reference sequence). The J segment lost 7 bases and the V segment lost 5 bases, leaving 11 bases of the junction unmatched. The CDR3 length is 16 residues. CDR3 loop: CASSLSGTGRSGELFF. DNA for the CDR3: TGTGCCAGCAGCCTCTCCGGGACAGGGAGGAGCGGGGAGCTGTTTTTT.

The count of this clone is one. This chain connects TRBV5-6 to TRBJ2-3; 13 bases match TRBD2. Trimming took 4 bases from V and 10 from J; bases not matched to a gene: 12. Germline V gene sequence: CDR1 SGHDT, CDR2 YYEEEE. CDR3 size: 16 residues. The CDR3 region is CASSDKTSGGISAQYF. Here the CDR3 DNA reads TGTGCCAGCAGCGACAAGACTAGCGGGGGGATTTCTGCGCAGTATTTT.

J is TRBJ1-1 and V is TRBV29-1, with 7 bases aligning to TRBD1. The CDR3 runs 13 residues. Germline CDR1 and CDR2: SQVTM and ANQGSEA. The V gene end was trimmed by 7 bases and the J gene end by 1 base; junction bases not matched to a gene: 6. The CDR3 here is CSAGDSKNTEAFF. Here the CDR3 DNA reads TGCAGCGCCGGGGACAGCAAGAACACTGAAGCTTTCTTT.

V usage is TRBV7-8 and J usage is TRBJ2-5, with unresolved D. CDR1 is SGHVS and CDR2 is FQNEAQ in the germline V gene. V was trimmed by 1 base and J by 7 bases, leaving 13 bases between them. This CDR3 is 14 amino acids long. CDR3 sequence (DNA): TGTGCCAGCAGCTTAGGGCGGCTAGTACGGACCCAGTACTTC. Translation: CASSLGRLVRTQYF.

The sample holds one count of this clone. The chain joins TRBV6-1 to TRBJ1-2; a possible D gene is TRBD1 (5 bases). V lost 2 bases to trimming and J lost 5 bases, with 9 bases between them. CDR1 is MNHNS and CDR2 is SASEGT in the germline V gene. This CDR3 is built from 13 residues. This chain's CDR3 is CASSEQGFYGYTF. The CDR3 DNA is TGTGCCAGCAGTGAACAGGGATTTTATGGCTACACCTTC.

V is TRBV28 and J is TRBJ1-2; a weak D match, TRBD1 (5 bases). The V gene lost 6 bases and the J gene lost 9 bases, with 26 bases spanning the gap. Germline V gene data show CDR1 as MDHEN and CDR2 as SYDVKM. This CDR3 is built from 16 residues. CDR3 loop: CASSPRGAPGGLSYTF. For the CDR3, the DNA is TGTGCCAGCAGCCCCCGGGGAGCTCCGGGGGGTCTGAGCTACACCTTC.

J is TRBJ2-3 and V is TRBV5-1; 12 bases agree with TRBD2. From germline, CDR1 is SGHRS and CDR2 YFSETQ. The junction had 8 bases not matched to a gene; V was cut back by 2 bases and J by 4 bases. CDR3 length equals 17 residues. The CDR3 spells CASSFGLAGGQADTQYF. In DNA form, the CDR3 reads TGCGCCAGCAGCTTCGGGCTAGCGGGGGGGCAAGCAGATACGCAGTATTTT. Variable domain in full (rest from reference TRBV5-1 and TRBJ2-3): KAGVTQTPRYLIKTRGQQVTLSCSPISGHRSVSWYQQTPGQGLQFLFEYFSETQRNKGNFPGRFSGRQFSNSRSEMNVSTLELGDSALYLCASSFGLAGGQADTQYFGPGTRLTVL.

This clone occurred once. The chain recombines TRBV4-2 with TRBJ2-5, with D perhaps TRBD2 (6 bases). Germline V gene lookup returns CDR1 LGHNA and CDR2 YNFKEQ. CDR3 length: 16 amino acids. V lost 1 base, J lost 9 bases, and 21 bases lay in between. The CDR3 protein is CASSQVRGGATDAQYF. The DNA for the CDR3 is TGTGCCAGCAGCCAAGTCCGAGGCGGGGCCACCGACGCCCAGTACTTC.

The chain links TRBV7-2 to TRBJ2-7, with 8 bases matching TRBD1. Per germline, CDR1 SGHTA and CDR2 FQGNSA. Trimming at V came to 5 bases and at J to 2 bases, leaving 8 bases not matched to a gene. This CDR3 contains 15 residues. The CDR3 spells CASSQRTGSPYEQYF. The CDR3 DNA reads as TGTGCCAGCAGCCAGAGGACAGGGTCGCCCTACGAGCAGTACTTC. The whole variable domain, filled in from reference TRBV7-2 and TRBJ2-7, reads GAGVSQSPSNKVTEKGKDVELRCDPISGHTALYWYRQSLGQGLEFLIYFQGNSAPDKSGLPSDRFSAERTGGSVSTLTIQRTQQEDSAVYLCASSQRTGSPYEQYFGPGTRLTVT.

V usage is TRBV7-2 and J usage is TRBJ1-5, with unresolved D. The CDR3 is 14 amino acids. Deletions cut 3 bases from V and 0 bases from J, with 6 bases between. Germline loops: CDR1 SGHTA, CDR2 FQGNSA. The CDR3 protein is CASSLGVSNQPQHF. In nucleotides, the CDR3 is TGTGCCAGCAGCTTGGGAGTTAGCAATCAGCCCCAGCATTTT.

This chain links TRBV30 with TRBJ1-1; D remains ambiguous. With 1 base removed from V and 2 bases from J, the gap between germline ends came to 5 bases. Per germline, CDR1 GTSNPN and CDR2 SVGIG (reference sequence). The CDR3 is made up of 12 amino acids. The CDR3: CAWSALNTEAFF. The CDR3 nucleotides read TGTGCCTGGAGTGCCCTCAACACTGAAGCTTTCTTT.

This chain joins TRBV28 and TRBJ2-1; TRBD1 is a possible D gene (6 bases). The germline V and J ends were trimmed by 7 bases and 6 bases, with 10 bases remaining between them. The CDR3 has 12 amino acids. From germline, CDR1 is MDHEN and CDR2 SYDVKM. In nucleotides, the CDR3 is TGTGCCAGCACCGTGACAGGCAATGAGCAGTTCTTC. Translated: CASTVTGNEQFF. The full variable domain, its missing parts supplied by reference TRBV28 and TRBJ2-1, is DVKVTQSSRYLVKRTGEKVFLECVQDMDHENMFWYRQDPGLGLRLIYFSYDVKMKEKGDIPEGYSVSREKKERFSLILESASTNQTSMYLCASTVTGNEQFFGPGTRLTVL.

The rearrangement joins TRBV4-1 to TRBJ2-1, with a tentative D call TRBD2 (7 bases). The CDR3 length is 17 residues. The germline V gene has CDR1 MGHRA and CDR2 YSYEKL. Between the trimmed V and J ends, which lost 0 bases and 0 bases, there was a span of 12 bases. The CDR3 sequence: CASSQDAGASSYNEQFF. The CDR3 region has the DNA TGCGCCAGCAGCCAAGATGCGGGGGCCAGCTCCTACAATGAGCAGTTCTTC.

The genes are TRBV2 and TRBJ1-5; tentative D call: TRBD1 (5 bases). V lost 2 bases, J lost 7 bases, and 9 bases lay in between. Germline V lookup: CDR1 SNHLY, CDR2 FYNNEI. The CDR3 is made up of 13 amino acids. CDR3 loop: CASSERDSQPQHF. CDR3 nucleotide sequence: TGTGCCAGCAGTGAACGGGACTCCCAGCCCCAGCATTTT.

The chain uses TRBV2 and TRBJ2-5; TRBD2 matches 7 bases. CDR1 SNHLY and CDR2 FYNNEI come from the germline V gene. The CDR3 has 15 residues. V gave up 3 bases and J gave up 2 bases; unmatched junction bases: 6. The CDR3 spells CASSEMASGQETQYF. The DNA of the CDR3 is TGTGCCAGCAGTGAGATGGCTAGCGGTCAAGAGACCCAGTACTTC.

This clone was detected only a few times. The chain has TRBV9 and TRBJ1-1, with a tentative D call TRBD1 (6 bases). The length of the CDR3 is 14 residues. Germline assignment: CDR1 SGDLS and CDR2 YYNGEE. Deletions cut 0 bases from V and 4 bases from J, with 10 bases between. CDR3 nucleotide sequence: TGTGCCAGCAGCGTAGGACAGGTCAGCACTGAAGCTTTCTTT. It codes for CASSVGQVSTEAFF.

CDR3 region: CASSLASGGFYEQYF. In nucleotides, the CDR3 is TGCGCCAGCAGCTTGGCTAGCGGGGGATTCTACGAGCAGTACTTC. The chain combines TRBV5-1 with TRBJ2-7; 10 bases align to TRBD2. The J segment lost 3 bases and the V segment lost 0 bases, leaving 3 bases of the junction unmatched. Germline loops: CDR1 SGHRS, CDR2 YFSETQ. CDR3 length: 15 residues.

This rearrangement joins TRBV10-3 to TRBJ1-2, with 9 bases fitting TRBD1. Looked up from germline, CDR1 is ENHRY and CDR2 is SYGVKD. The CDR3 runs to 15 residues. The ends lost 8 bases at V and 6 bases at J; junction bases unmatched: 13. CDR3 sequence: CAIGVGGQGYDGYTF. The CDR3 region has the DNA TGTGCCATCGGTGTCGGGGGACAGGGTTATGATGGCTACACCTTC.

The CDR3 loop reads CASSSGTGNLNTEAFF. The CDR3 DNA sequence: TGTGCCAGCAGCTCAGGGACAGGAAATTTGAACACTGAAGCTTTCTTT. The V and J genes are TRBV9 and TRBJ1-1; 8 bases match TRBD1. J lost 0 bases, V lost 4 bases, and 8 bases had no gene match. The CDR3 contains 16 residues. The germline CDR1 and CDR2 sequences are SGDLS and YYNGEE.

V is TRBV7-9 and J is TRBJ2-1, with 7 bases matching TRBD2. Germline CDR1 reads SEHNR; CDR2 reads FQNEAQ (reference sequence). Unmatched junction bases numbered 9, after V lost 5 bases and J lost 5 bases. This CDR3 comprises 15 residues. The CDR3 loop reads CASSRAGLINNEQFF. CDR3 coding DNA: TGTGCCAGCAGCCGCGCGGGACTAATTAACAATGAGCAGTTCTTC.

Here the CDR3 DNA reads TGTGCCAGCAGTCCCGGAGGGACTAGCGGGGGGCGGAGCTCCTACAATGAGCAGTTCTTC. It codes for CASSPGGTSGGRSSYNEQFF. The chain combines TRBV6-6 with TRBJ2-1; 15 bases are a match to TRBD2. CDR1 MNHNY and CDR2 SVGAGI come from the germline V gene (reference sequence). The junction had 11 bases not matched to a gene; V was cut back by 5 bases and J by 0 bases. This CDR3 spans 20 amino acids.